This T cell receptor beta chain was found in a study of early T cells in non-severe SARS-CoV-2 infection. Whole-study context: The chains were unpaired, and the sequenced material was bulk RNA from unsorted whole blood.

Unique molecular identifiers were added to individual cDNA molecules. MiXCR was run by TCRdb on the 5' RACE reads, yielding one entry per CDR3 protein. The data show tens of thousands of distinct CDR3 sequences, under 15% seen once. Sequencing input: whole blood. The receptor's source is an adult who was a healthcare worker with PCR-confirmed SARS-CoV-2 infection or an uninfected control (not recorded which).

The CDR3 region has the DNA TGCAGCGTTACAATCCGTTACAGGTCCTACGAGCAGTACTTC. The encoded protein is CSVTIRYRSYEQYF. The chain joins TRBV29-1 to TRBJ2-7; tentatively, D is TRBD1 (5 bases). The length of the CDR3 is 14 residues. V shed 5 bases and J shed 1 base, with 15 bases lying between them. In germline, CDR1 is SQVTM, CDR2 ANQGSEA.